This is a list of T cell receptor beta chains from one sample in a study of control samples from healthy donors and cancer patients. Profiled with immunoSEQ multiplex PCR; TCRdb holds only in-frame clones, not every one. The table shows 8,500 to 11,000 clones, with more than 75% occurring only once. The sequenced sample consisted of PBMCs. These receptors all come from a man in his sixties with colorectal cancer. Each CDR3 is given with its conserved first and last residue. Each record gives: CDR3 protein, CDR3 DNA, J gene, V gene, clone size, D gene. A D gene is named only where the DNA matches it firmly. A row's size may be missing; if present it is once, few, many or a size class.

CASSSIQEGTNEQFF | TGTGCCAGCAGTTCTATCCAAGAGGGGACCAATGAGCAGTTCTTC | TRBJ2-1 | TRBV6-6 | few | .
CASSERLAGTGADTQYF | TGTGCCAGCAGTGAAAGGCTAGCGGGGACCGGGGCAGATACGCAGTATTTT | TRBJ2-3 | TRBV2 | . | TRBD2
CASSQEPLGLGLAGWVAQYF | TGCGCCAGCAGCCAGGAGCCTTTGGGACTAGGGCTAGCGGGGTGGGTGGCGCAGTATTTT | TRBJ2-3 | TRBV4-3 | . | TRBD2
CASSLGGYYGYTF | TGCGCCAGCAGCTTGGGAGGGTACTATGGCTACACCTTC | TRBJ1-2 | TRBV5-1 | . | .
CASSIGGITYSPLHF | TGTGCCAGTAGTATAGGCGGGATAACGTATTCACCCCTCCACTTT | TRBJ1-6 | TRBV19 | . | .
CSVSLILQETQYF | TGCAGCGTTAGTCTCATACTCCAAGAGACCCAGTACTTC | TRBJ2-5 | TRBV29-1 | . | .
CASSLDGRNYGYTF | TGCGCCAGCAGCTTGGACGGGAGAAACTATGGCTACACCTTC | TRBJ1-2 | TRBV5-1 | . | .
CASTGLADSQGYEQYF | TGTGCCAGCACGGGACTAGCGGATTCCCAGGGCTACGAGCAGTACTTC | TRBJ2-7 | TRBV7-9 | . | TRBD2
CASTVTGANVLTF | TGTGCCAGTACCGTGACTGGGGCCAACGTCCTGACTTTC | TRBJ2-6 | TRBV19 | . | .
CASSLANYGYTF | TGTGCCAGCAGTTTAGCCAACTATGGCTACACCTTC | TRBJ1-2 | TRBV12-3/TRBV12-4 | . | .
CASRDPGGSTEAFF | TGTGCCAGTAGGGACCCAGGGGGAAGTACTGAAGCTTTCTTT | TRBJ1-1 | TRBV19 | . | TRBD1
CASSRGTGFSPLHF | TGCGCCAGCAGCCGGGGGACAGGGTTTTCACCCCTCCACTTT | TRBJ1-6 | TRBV4-3 | . | TRBD1
CASSRQSNEKLFF | TGTGCCAGCTCACGGCAGTCTAATGAAAAACTGTTTTTT | TRBJ1-4 | TRBV18 | . | .
CASSLQGQETQYF | TGCGCCAGCAGCCTACAGGGGCAAGAGACCCAGTACTTC | TRBJ2-5 | TRBV5-1 | . | TRBD1
CSVEYMQGGFGGYTF | TGCAGCGTTGAATATATGCAGGGAGGTTTTGGTGGCTACACCTTC | TRBJ1-2 | TRBV29-1 | . | .
CASSVENSSKQYF | TGTGCCAGCAGCGTAGAGAACAGCAGCAAGCAGTACTTC | TRBJ2-7 | TRBV9 | . | .
CASSLGFLRGARTDTQYF | TGTGCCAGCAGCTTAGGGTTCCTGCGGGGGGCCCGCACAGATACGCAGTATTTT | TRBJ2-3 | TRBV11-2 | once | TRBD2
CASTQGRGNEKLFF | TGTGCCAGCACCCAGGGCAGGGGCAATGAAAAACTGTTTTTT | TRBJ1-4 | TRBV11-2 | . | .
CASSAQGSTEAFF | TGTGCCAGCAGTGCACAGGGATCCACTGAAGCTTTCTTT | TRBJ1-1 | TRBV6-4 | . | .
CASGTENNSPLHF | TGTGCCAGCGGGACTGAGAATAATTCACCCCTCCACTTT | TRBJ1-6 | TRBV6-5 | . | .
CASSPGADSNQPQHF | TGTGCCAGCAGTCCCGGGGCCGATAGCAATCAGCCCCAGCATTTT | TRBJ1-5 | TRBV3-1/TRBV3-2 | . | .
CASRLAGANTGELFF | TGTGCCAGCAGACTAGCGGGGGCGAACACCGGGGAGCTGTTTTTT | TRBJ2-2 | TRBV28 | . | TRBD2
CAWSVAGGTDTQYF | TGTGCCTGGAGTGTAGCGGGGGGCACAGATACGCAGTATTTT | TRBJ2-3 | TRBV30 | . | TRBD2
CASSQGGEGEKLFF | TGTGCCAGCTCCCAAGGGGGGGAGGGTGAAAAACTGTTTTTT | TRBJ1-4 | TRBV25-1 | . | .
CASSLGRTANTGELFF | TGTGCCAGCAGCTTGGGCAGGACAGCAAACACCGGGGAGCTGTTTTTT | TRBJ2-2 | TRBV7-3 | . | .
CASSQEVKNTEAFF | TGCGCCAGCAGCCAAGAAGTAAAGAACACTGAAGCTTTCTTT | TRBJ1-1 | TRBV4-1 | . | .
CASSPPRAAYNTEAFF | TGTGCCAGCAGTCCGCCGCGAGCAGCTTATAACACTGAAGCTTTCTTT | TRBJ1-1 | TRBV28 | . | .
CASSARPLSYQPQHF | TGTGCCAGCAGTGCCAGGCCCCTATCTTATCAGCCCCAGCATTTT | TRBJ1-5 | TRBV28 | . | .
CASSSPGTGAHTEAFF | TGTGCCAGCAGTTCCCCCGGGACAGGGGCGCACACTGAAGCTTTCTTT | TRBJ1-1 | TRBV6-6 | . | TRBD1
CAWRAGIAYGYTF | TGTGCCTGGAGGGCAGGGATCGCCTATGGCTACACCTTC | TRBJ1-2 | TRBV30 | . | .
CASSLNRVNTEAFF | TGTGCCAGCAGCCTGAACAGGGTGAACACTGAAGCTTTCTTT | TRBJ1-1 | TRBV7-9 | . | .
CASSSSTTRGTPEAFF | TGTGCCAGCAGCTCCTCAACCACCAGGGGGACTCCTGAAGCTTTCTTT | TRBJ1-1 | TRBV7-9 | once | TRBD1
CASSEKANPNSPLHF | TGTGCCAGCAGCGAAAAGGCAAACCCAAATTCACCCCTCCACTTT | TRBJ1-6 | TRBV5-4 | . | .